Each of the 16 T cell receptor beta chains below was sequenced from the same sample in a study of blood T cells in healthy people across ages. Combining a sample-barcoded 5' primer with a J-beta primer mix, a second PCR ran for about 7 to 11 cycles. MiXCR, applied by TCRdb to the 5' RACE reads, yields one record per CDR3 protein. The sample carries about a million distinct CDR3 sequences, 30% to 40% recorded once. The specimen sequenced was blood. The receptors were sampled from a man aged 18 to 30 in good health.

The chain recombines TRBV4-2 with TRBJ2-4; D may be TRBD1 (6 bases). Between the trimmed V and J ends, which lost 0 bases and 8 bases, there was a span of 17 bases. Germline V gene lookup returns CDR1 LGHNA and CDR2 YNFKEQ. This CDR3 region has 16 residues. CDR3 in DNA: TGTGCCAGCAGCCAAGATCCAGGGGTAAACGAAGACATTCAGTACTTC. Its protein product is CASSQDPGVNEDIQYF.

The genes are TRBV20-1 and TRBJ2-5, with D perhaps TRBD2 (5 bases). The germline V gene encodes CDR1 DFQATT and CDR2 SNEGSKA (reference sequence). Between the trimmed V and J ends, which lost 4 bases and 11 bases, there was a span of 17 bases. The length of the CDR3 is 12 residues. The CDR3 DNA follows: TGCAGTGCTACGGACGCCCTGGAGGAGCAGTACTTC. This translates into CSATDALEEQYF.

The chain joins TRBV27 to TRBJ2-2; weak D call: TRBD1 (5 bases). V was pared by 5 bases and J by 5 bases, with 12 bases between. Germline CDR1 reads MNHEY; CDR2 reads SMNVEV (reference sequence). This CDR3 comprises 14 residues. The CDR3 sequence: CASSGSSGTGELFF. In DNA form, the CDR3 reads TGTGCCAGCAGTGGCAGCTCAGGGACCGGGGAGCTGTTTTTT.

This clonotype was detected once. The junction differs from germline at one of its ends, possibly a read error. This chain uses TRBV6-2 or TRBV6-3 with TRBJ1-5; possibly TRBD1 for D (6 bases). Germline values: CDR1 MNHEY, CDR2 SVGEGT. The CDR3 contains 14 residues. The CDR3 here is CASSYNRGNQPQHF. DNA of the CDR3: TGCGCCAGCAGTTACAACAGGGGCAATCAGCCCCAGCATTTT.

This clonotype has more than one count but fewer than ten. This chain joins TRBV12-3 or TRBV12-4 and TRBJ1-6; tentatively, D is TRBD1 (5 bases). This CDR3 region has 13 residues. V lost 3 bases, J lost 10 bases, and 10 bases lay in between. DNA for the CDR3: TGTGCCAGCAGTTTGGGGGTTGGGTCACCCCTCCACTTT. Amino acid sequence: CASSLGVGSPLHF.

The rearrangement uses TRBV5-1 and TRBJ2-3, with 7 bases matching TRBD1. CDR3 length equals 14 residues. Germline V lookup: CDR1 SGHRS, CDR2 YFSETQ. Trimming took 4 bases from V and 2 from J; bases not matched to a gene: 4. CDR3 residues: CASSVGTATDTQYF. The CDR3 coding sequence is TGCGCCAGCAGCGTAGGGACAGCCACAGATACGCAGTATTTT.

The chain links TRBV10-3 to TRBJ1-2, with TRBD1 matching over 8 bases. This CDR3 region has 14 residues. Germline loops: CDR1 ENHRY, CDR2 SYGVKD. Losses at the gene ends were 6 bases for V and 3 bases for J; bases not matched to a gene: 6. The CDR3 protein is CAIRAETGDYGYTF. In DNA form, the CDR3 reads TGTGCCATCAGAGCTGAGACAGGGGACTATGGCTACACCTTC.

The rearrangement joins TRBV6-5 to TRBJ2-3; no firm D call. Trimming took off 6 bases at V and 4 bases at J, with 14 bases between the two ends. The germline gives CDR1 MNHEY, CDR2 SVGAGI. This CDR3 contains 14 residues. This CDR3 is CASRRVPNADTQYF. The DNA for the CDR3 is TGTGCCAGCAGACGGGTCCCGAACGCAGATACGCAGTATTTT.

This clonotype was counted only a few times. The chain has TRBV15 and TRBJ2-3; D is undetermined. CDR3 length equals 15 residues. Germline CDR1 is LNHNV and CDR2 is YYDKDF (reference sequence). Trimming stripped 0 bases from V and 5 bases from J, with 12 bases between. The DNA of the CDR3 is TGTGCCACCAGCAGAGATTTGTCTCGAGGAGATACGCAGTATTTT. Amino acid sequence: CATSRDLSRGDTQYF.

The chain employs TRBV3-1 and TRBJ1-4; D may be TRBD1 (5 bases). CDR3 length: 13 amino acids. Germline V gives CDR1 LGHDT, CDR2 YNNKEL (reference sequence). The V and J ends lost 1 base and 11 bases respectively, with 11 bases between them. The CDR3 is CASSQGQRWKLFF. The CDR3 nucleotides are TGTGCCAGCAGCCAAGGACAGCGCTGGAAACTGTTTTTT.

This clonotype came up a few times. This chain joins TRBV20-1 and TRBJ2-5; no clear D gene. The CDR3 is made up of 12 amino acids. Germline assignment: CDR1 DFQATT and CDR2 SNEGSKA (reference sequence). V was pared by 6 bases and J by 2 bases, with 10 bases between. The CDR3, as DNA: TGCAGTGCGAATTACAAACAAGAGACCCAGTACTTC. Translating gives CSANYKQETQYF.

This clonotype showed up just a few times. The rearrangement joins TRBV4-3 to TRBJ2-7, with TRBD2 identical over 8 bases. V gave up 1 base and J gave up 4 bases; unmatched junction bases: 18. This CDR3 is built from 19 residues. The germline CDR1 and CDR2 sequences are LGHNA and YSLEER. This chain's CDR3 is CASSQAVPGLEGASYEQYF. The CDR3 DNA reads as TGCGCCAGCAGCCAAGCAGTTCCGGGACTAGAAGGTGCATCGTACGAGCAGTACTTC.

The J gene is TRBJ2-3, the V gene TRBV12-3 or TRBV12-4; 7 bases are a match to TRBD2. The trim removed 1 base at V and 4 bases at J, leaving 8 bases unmatched. This CDR3 comprises 16 residues. CDR3 bases: TGTGCCAGCAGTTTAGTCGCTAGCGGTAACGCAGATACGCAGTATTTT. Translating gives CASSLVASGNADTQYF.

This clonotype was found a few times. CDR3 in amino acids: CAAVGPTEAFF. The CDR3 DNA reads TGTGCCGCAGTGGGGCCCACTGAAGCTTTCTTT. The chain carries TRBV6-5 and TRBJ1-1; D may be TRBD1 (5 bases). This CDR3 spans 11 amino acids. V shed 11 bases and J shed 4 bases, with 11 bases lying between them. Germline V CDR1 and CDR2: MNHEY, SVGAGI.

V gene TRBV27 combines with J gene TRBJ1-2, with D perhaps TRBD1 (5 bases). V dropped 5 bases and J dropped 7 bases, with 20 bases sitting between them. Germline CDR1 is MNHEY and CDR2 is SMNVEV (reference sequence). This CDR3 comprises 15 residues. The CDR3 here is CASSPWGPKRGGYTF. The DNA of the CDR3 is TGTGCCAGCAGTCCATGGGGCCCTAAAAGAGGTGGCTACACCTTC.

Notes on this clonotype: A much larger clone differs from this one at a single base, so this may be a read error. The J gene is TRBJ2-1, the V gene TRBV29-1; 9 bases agree with TRBD1. TRBJ2-7 explains the end of the DNA better; the J call may be wrong. The CDR3 has 15 amino acids. CDR1 is SQVTM, CDR2 ANQGSEA, per germline. CDR3 in amino acids: CSVVTGGSSYNEQYF. In nucleotides, the CDR3 is TGCAGCGTCGTGACAGGGGGGAGCTCCTACAATGAGCAGTACTTC.